The present entry profiles one TCR beta chain with its context. In germline, CDR1 is KGHSH, CDR2 LQKENI. After removal of 3 bases from V and 0 bases from J, the junction contained 11 bases not matched to a gene. The CDR3 spans 19 residues. This sample is part of a study of blood T cell repertoires in COVID-19. Study details: Acute and convalescent COVID-19 specimens originated in the United States, Italy and Spain. Sources were T cells, B-cell-depleted T cells, or PBMCs; the material itself was cDNA or gDNA.

Per the original data handling: Estimation of nucleated cell counts relied on the amplification of reference gene primers. Assay: immunoSEQ multiplex PCR; the TCRdb copy retains only in-frame clones and omits some. The DNA gave D and trimming, while V, J and clone size come from that table. Found here are about 81,000 clones, just over 85% of them singletons; the top ten hold about 4.4%. The sequencing input was peripheral blood. The V gene is TRBV18, the J gene TRBJ2-1, with 10 bases fitting TRBD2. This TCR came from a woman aged 80 or over with acute or convalescent COVID-19. The CDR3 region has the DNA TGTGCCAGCTCACCCCCCCCGGGAGCGGGAGGGAGCTCCTACAATGAGCAGTTCTTC. Translating gives CASSPPPGAGGSSYNEQFF.